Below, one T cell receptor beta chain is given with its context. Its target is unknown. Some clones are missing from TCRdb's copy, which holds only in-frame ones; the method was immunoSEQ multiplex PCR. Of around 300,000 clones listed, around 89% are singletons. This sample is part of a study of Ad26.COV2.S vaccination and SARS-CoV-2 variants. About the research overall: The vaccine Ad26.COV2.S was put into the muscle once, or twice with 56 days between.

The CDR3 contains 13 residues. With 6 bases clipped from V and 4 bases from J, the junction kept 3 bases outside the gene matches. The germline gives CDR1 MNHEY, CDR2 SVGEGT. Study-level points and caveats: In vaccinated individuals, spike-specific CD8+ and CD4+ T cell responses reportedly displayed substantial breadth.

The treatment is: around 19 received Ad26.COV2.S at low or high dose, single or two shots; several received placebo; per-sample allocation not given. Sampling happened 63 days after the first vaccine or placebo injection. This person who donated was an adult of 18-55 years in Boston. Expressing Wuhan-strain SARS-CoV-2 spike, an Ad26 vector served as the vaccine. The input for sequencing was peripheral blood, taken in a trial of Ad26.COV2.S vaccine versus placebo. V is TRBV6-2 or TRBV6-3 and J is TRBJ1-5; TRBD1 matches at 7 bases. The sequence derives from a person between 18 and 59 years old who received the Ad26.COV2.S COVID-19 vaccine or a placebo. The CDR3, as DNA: TGTGCCAGCAGCCGCAGGGGGAATCAGCCCCAGCATTTT. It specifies CASSRRGNQPQHF.